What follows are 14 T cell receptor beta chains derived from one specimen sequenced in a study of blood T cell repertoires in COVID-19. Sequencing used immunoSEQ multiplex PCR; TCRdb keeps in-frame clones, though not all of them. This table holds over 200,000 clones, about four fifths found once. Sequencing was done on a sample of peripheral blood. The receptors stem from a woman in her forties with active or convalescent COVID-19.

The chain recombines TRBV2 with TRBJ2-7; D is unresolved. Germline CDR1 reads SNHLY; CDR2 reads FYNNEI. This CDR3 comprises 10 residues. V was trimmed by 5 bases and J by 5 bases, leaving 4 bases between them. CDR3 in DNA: TGTGCCAGCAGTCTCCACGAGCAGTACTTC. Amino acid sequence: CASSLHEQYF.

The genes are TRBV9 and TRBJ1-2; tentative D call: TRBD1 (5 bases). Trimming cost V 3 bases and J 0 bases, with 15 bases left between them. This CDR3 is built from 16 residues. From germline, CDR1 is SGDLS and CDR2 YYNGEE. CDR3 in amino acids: CASSARRDSPNYGYTF. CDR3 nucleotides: TGTGCCAGCAGCGCTCGTAGAGACAGCCCTAACTATGGCTACACCTTC.

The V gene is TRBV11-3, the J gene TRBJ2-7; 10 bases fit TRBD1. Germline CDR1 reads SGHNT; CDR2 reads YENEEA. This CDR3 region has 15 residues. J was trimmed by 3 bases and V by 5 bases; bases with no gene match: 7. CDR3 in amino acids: CASSTQTGGGYEQYF. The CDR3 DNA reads TGTGCCAGCAGCACCCAGACAGGGGGCGGCTACGAGCAGTACTTC.

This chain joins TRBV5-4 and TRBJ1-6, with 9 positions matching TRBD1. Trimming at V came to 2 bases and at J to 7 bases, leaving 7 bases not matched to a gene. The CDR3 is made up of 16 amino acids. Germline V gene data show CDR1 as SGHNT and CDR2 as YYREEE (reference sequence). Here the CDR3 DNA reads TGTGCCAGCAGCTTCCCTCTGGGACAGGGAAATTCACCCCTCCACTTT. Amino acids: CASSFPLGQGNSPLHF.

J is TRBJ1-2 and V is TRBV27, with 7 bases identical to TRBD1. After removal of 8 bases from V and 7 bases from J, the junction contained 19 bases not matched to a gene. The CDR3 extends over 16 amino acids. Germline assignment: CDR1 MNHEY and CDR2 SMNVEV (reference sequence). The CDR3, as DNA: TGTGCCAGCGCTAGACAGGGACAATATAACTATCTTGGCTACACCTTC. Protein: CASARQGQYNYLGYTF.

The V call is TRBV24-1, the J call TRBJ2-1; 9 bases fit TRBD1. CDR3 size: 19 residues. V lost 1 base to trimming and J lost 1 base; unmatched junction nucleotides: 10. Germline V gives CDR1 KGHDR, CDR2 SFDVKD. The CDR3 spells CATSDLGLGQGGSYNEQFF. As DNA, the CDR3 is TGTGCCACCAGTGATTTAGGGTTGGGACAGGGAGGGTCCTACAATGAGCAGTTCTTC.

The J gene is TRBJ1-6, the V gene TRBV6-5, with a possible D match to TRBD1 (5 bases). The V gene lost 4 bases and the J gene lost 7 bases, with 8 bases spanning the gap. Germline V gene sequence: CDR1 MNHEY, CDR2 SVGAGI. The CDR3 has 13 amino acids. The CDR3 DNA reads TGTGCCAGCAGTTGGCAGGGAAATTCACCCCTCCACTTT. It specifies CASSWQGNSPLHF.

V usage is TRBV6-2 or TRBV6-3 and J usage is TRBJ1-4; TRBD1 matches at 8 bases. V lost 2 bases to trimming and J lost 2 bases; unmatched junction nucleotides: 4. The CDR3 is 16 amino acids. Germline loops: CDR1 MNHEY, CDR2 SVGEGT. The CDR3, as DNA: TGTGCCAGCAGTTACGGCAGGGGGCCGACTAATGAAAAACTGTTTTTT. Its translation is CASSYGRGPTNEKLFF.

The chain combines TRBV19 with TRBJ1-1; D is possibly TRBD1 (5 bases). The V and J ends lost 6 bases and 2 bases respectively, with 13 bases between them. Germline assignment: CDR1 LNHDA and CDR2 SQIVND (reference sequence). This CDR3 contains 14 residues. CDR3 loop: CASRAGRVNTEAFF. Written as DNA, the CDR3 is TGTGCCAGTAGGGCAGGGAGGGTAAACACTGAAGCTTTCTTT.

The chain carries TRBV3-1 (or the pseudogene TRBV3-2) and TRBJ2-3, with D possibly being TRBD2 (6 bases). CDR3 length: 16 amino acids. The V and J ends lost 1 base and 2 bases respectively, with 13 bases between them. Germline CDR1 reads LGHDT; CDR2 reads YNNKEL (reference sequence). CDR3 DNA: TGTGCCAGCAGCCAAGGGCGGGGACTTAACACAGATACGCAGTATTTT. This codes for CASSQGRGLNTDTQYF.

In nucleotides, the CDR3 is TGTGCCAGCAGCGTAGAGGGGGGGTCTAATGAAAAACTGTTTTTT. Its translation is CASSVEGGSNEKLFF. V and J are TRBV9 and TRBJ1-4; tentatively, D is TRBD1 (6 bases). The V end lost 0 bases, the J end lost 3 bases, and 9 bases lay between the germline ends. The CDR3 totals 15 residues. The V gene's germline CDR1 is SGDLS and CDR2 YYNGEE.

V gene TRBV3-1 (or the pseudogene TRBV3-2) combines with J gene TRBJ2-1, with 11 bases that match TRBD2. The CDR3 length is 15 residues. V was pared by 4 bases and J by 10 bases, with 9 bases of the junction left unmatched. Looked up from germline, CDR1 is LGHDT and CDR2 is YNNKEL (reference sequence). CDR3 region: CASSRSGTSGEEQFF. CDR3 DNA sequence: TGTGCCAGCAGCCGTTCCGGGACTAGCGGTGAGGAGCAGTTCTTC.

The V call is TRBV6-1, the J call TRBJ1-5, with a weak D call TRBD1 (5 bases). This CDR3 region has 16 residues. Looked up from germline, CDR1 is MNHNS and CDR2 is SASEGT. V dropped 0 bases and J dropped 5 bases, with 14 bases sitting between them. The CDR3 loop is CASSEAVFPGDQPQHF. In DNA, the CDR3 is TGTGCCAGCAGTGAAGCGGTGTTTCCGGGGGATCAGCCCCAGCATTTT.

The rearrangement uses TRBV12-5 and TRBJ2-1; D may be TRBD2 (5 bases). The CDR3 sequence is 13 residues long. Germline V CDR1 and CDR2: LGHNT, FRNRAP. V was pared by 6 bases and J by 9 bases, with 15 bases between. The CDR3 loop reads CASGPGLGLEQFF. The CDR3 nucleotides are TGTGCTAGTGGACCGGGCCTCGGACTTGAGCAGTTCTTC.